The source of this T cell receptor (beta chain) is a study of T cell responses to AZD1222 COVID-19 vaccine. Points from the study as a whole: Targeting of unmutated variant regions was reportedly seen in nearly half of spike-specific TCRs. Clonal diversity may have been underestimated in mostly white British donors. The repertoires were collected only after the peak T cell response.

On this clone: The antigen is undetermined.

The CDR3 spans 13 residues. V lost 5 bases and J 4 bases, leaving 11 bases between the germline ends. In germline, CDR1 is SEHNR, CDR2 FQNEAQ (reference sequence). Libraries were prepared by immunoSEQ multiplex PCR; TCRdb keeps only in-frame clonotypes and omits some of them. The sample includes some 49,000 clones, roughly 89% of them seen just once. This chain links TRBV7-9 with TRBJ1-2; D is uncertain. The sequence came from an adult who received the AZD1222 COVID-19 vaccine. Sequencing was performed on peripheral blood, taken 28 days after the second AZD1222 dose. The CDR3 DNA reads TGTGCCAGCAGCAGGACGGAGACCTATGGCTACACCTTC. It yields the protein CASSRTETYGYTF.